This TCR beta chain was retrieved from a study of siplizumab effects on memory and regulatory T cells. The authors cocultured the mixed lymphocyte reaction cells at 37 degrees C for less than seven days. The method was immunoSEQ multiplex PCR; TCRdb's version includes in-frame clones alone and lacks a portion of them. The sample lists 9,000 to 10,000 clones, around 40% occurring once. The CDR3 spans 15 residues. In regard to this clone: Its target is unknown.

The chain is built from TRBV21-1 and TRBJ2-2; the D segment call TRBD2 is taken from the table without a DNA check. TRBV21-1 is a pseudogene. The sequence was obtained from a human donor in good health; the cells came from an allogeneic mixed lymphocyte reaction. Sequencing input: CFSE-low (dividing) CD4+ T cells sorted from an allogeneic mixed lymphocyte reaction. In DNA form, the CDR3 reads TGTGCCAGCAGCCCCCTCACACTAGGCACCGGGGAGCTGTTTTTT. It yields the protein CASSPLTLGTGELFF.